This T cell receptor (beta chain) was sequenced during a study of blood T cells in healthy people across ages. Overall study findings and caveats: Age advanced and TCR beta diversity per million T cells fell, roughly linearly. Strong correlation was found linking TCR beta diversity to naive T cell percentage. Estimates of diversity drawn from one million T cells were considered underestimates.

Total RNA was isolated from each sample in quantities of at least 6 micrograms. From germline, CDR1 is SQVTM and CDR2 ANQGSEA. CDR3 length: 13 residues. Germline trimming cut 6 bases from V and 5 bases from J; bases unmatched to any gene: 9. This clonotype was seen more than once but under ten times. Its antigen is as yet unknown. A J-beta primer mix and a sample-barcoded 5' primer were used in a second PCR of about 7 to 12 cycles. Using its own MiXCR run on the 5' RACE reads, TCRdb lists one record per CDR3 protein. The sample shows 650,000 to 1,000,000 distinct CDR3 sequences, roughly 35% of them seen only once.

This TCR came from a man between 18 and 35 years old in good health. The rearrangement links TRBV29-1 to TRBJ1-1; 7 nucleotides match TRBD1. The sequenced sample was blood. The CDR3 reads CSVANRGRTEAFF. The CDR3 region has the DNA TGCAGCGTGGCCAACAGGGGTAGAACTGAAGCTTTCTTT.